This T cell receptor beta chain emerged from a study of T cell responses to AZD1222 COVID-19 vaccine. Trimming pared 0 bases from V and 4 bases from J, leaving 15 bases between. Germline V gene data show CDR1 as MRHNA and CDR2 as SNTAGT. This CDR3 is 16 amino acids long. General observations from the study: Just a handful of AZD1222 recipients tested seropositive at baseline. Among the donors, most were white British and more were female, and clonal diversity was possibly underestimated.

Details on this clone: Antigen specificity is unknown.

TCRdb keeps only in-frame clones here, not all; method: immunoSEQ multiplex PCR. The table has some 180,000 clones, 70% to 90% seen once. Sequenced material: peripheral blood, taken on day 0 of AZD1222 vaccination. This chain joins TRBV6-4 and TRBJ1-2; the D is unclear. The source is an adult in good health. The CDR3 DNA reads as TGTGCCAGCAGTGACTCGATAGGCGCGACGATCTATGGCTACACCTTC. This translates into CASSDSIGATIYGYTF.